This T cell receptor (beta chain) was identified in a study of blood T cell repertoires in COVID-19. Study as a whole: The origin of the acute and convalescent COVID-19 samples was the United States, Italy and Spain.

The protocol was immunoSEQ multiplex PCR, while the TCRdb copy is restricted to in-frame clones and leaves out a portion. The sample contains 60,000 to 100,000 clones, roughly 90% of which appear only once. V was shortened by 4 bases and J by 3 bases, with 10 bases between the two germline ends. The germline V gene encodes CDR1 ENHRY and CDR2 SYGVKD. The CDR3 consists of 14 residues. The TCR was taken from a man aged 50-59 years with active COVID-19. The specimen was peripheral blood. The J gene is TRBJ2-1, the V gene TRBV10-3; D perhaps matches TRBD1 (5 bases). DNA of the CDR3: TGTGCCATCAGTGCCGGACAAGACTACAATGAGCAGTTCTTC. It is translated as CAISAGQDYNEQFF.